The 4 T cell receptor beta chains below come from one sample, sequenced in a study of graft-versus-host responses after intestinal transplantation. The protocol was immunoSEQ multiplex PCR, while the TCRdb copy is restricted to in-frame clones and leaves out a portion. This sample carries some 110,000 clones, 90% of them seen once, and the ten largest clones take under 0.2%. The antigens these receptors bind are not known. The specimen was unstimulated CD4+ T cells sorted from spleen or lymph node cells, collected before intestinal transplant. These receptors were taken from a human donor who received an intestinal transplant.

V usage is TRBV6-6 and J usage is TRBJ1-1; 7 positions match TRBD1. Germline lookup yields CDR1 MNHNY and CDR2 SVGAGI (reference sequence). V dropped 7 bases and J dropped 9; count of bases not matched to a gene: 17. The CDR3 totals 15 residues. CDR3 sequence reads: CASNAVDRATLQAFF. The CDR3 region has the DNA TGTGCCAGCAACGCCGTAGACAGGGCGACCCTCCAAGCTTTCTTT.

This clone was observed once. This chain uses TRBV4-1 with TRBJ2-3, with 9 positions matching TRBD2. This CDR3 is 17 amino acids long. V dropped 3 bases and J dropped 1; count of bases not matched to a gene: 8. Per germline, CDR1 MGHRA and CDR2 YSYEKL. The CDR3 nucleotides read TGCGCCAGCAGCCAGGATAGCGGGAGAAGCGGCACAGATACGCAGTATTTT. Amino acids: CASSQDSGRSGTDTQYF.

The chain joins TRBV13 to TRBJ2-7; TRBD1 agrees at 7 bases. The J segment lost 0 bases and the V segment lost 5 bases, leaving 4 bases of the junction unmatched. The CDR3 covers 14 residues. Germline V gene lookup returns CDR1 PRHDT and CDR2 FYEKMQ (reference sequence). The CDR3 nucleotides read TGTGCCAGCAGCCCCAGGGGGACCTCCTACGAGCAGTACTTC. Translating it yields CASSPRGTSYEQYF.

This sequence joins TRBV7-2 and TRBJ2-5; 8 bases align to TRBD2. The CDR3 sequence is 14 residues long. Looked up from germline, CDR1 is SGHTA and CDR2 is FQGNSA. Trimming cost V 5 bases and J 5 bases; bases outside gene matches: 7. CDR3 nucleotide sequence: TGTGCCAGCAGCCTCGGGGGGGCCGTCGAGACCCAGTACTTC. Translating gives CASSLGGAVETQYF.